The next 6 T cell receptor beta chains were all read from a single sample in a study of long-term antiretroviral therapy in people with HIV (dated by TCRdb to between 2021 and 2022). The immunoSEQ hsTCRB v3.0 assay was used at survey level resolution for TRB variable region sequencing. TCRdb carries this immuneACCESS record with in-frame sequences only. Its versions omit some clonotypes, under half of them owing to an unresolved V gene in the studies checked, with the rest unexplained. Here the sample has about 18,000 clones; 78% occur a single time. Approximately 15% of the sample lies in the top ten. Sample: unsorted PBMCs, taken 0.3 years after starting antiretroviral therapy. All receptors come from a woman in her forties or fifties with HIV.

The chain recombines TRBV6-5 with TRBJ1-3; D is ambiguous. Trimming pared 4 bases from V and 3 bases from J, leaving 10 bases between. From germline, CDR1 is MNHEY and CDR2 SVGAGI. The CDR3 has 14 amino acids. CDR3 coding DNA: TGTGCCAGCAGTTCCGGTATGTTTGGAAACACCATATATTTT. Translated, it gives CASSSGMFGNTIYF.

This clone was found once. The V gene is TRBV5-1, the J gene TRBJ2-2; TRBD1 is a possible D gene (6 bases). Germline V CDR1 and CDR2: SGHRS, YFSETQ. The CDR3 spans 15 residues. Trimming removed 2 bases from V and 5 bases from J, with 13 bases in between. This CDR3 is CASSFGTKGTGELFF. The CDR3 DNA reads TGCGCCAGCAGCTTCGGGACAAAGGGGACCGGGGAGCTGTTTTTT.

As concerns this clone: This same CDR3 is encoded by further DNA sequences in the sample. The chain carries TRBV18 and TRBJ1-5, with D possibly matching TRBD1 (5 bases). This CDR3 contains 16 residues. CDR1 and CDR2 (germline): KGHSH, LQKENI. V lost 3 bases to trimming and J lost 0 bases, with 12 bases between them. Here the CDR3 DNA reads TGTGCCAGCTCACCCGACAGACCTGATAGCAATCAGCCCCAGCATTTT. Its translation: CASSPDRPDSNQPQHF. Filled out from reference TRBV18 and TRBJ1-5, the complete variable domain reads NAGVMQNPRHLVRRRGQEARLRCSPMKGHSHVYWYRQLPEEGLKFMVYLQKENIIDESGMPKERFSAEFPKEGPSILRIQQVVRGDSAAYFCASSPDRPDSNQPQHFGDGTRLSIL.

The CDR3 nucleotides are TGTGCCAGCAGTTTGCGGGACACCTACGAGCAGTACTTC. It is translated as CASSLRDTYEQYF. This chain connects TRBV27 to TRBJ2-7; the D gene could be TRBD1 or TRBD2 (6 bases each). The CDR3 extends over 13 amino acids. Germline CDR1 MNHEY, CDR2 SMNVEV (reference sequence). V gave up 3 bases and J gave up 2 bases, with 8 bases separating them.

The table lists this clone with a few counts. The chain combines TRBV11-2 with TRBJ1-5; a weak D match, TRBD1 (5 bases). Trimming took 5 bases from V and 3 from J, leaving 14 bases between them. Germline CDR1 and CDR2: SGHAT and FQNNGV. The CDR3 is made up of 15 amino acids. As DNA, the CDR3 is TGTGCCAGCAGCCGAGGGGTGGGCAACAATCAGCCCCAGCATTTT. Protein product: CASSRGVGNNQPQHF.

The rearrangement links TRBV5-6 to TRBJ1-5, with D maybe TRBD1 (5 bases). The germline V gene encodes CDR1 SGHDT and CDR2 YYEEEE. The CDR3 has 13 residues. Trimming shortened V by 2 bases and J by 5 bases, and 8 bases separated the two germline ends. In DNA, the CDR3 is TGTGCCAGCAGCTTTGGCAGGGATCAGCCCCAGCATTTT. Its translation: CASSFGRDQPQHF.